This TCR beta chain was found in a study of early T cells in non-severe SARS-CoV-2 infection. The wider study: Unsorted whole blood bulk RNA was sequenced, with unpaired chains. Study-wide findings and caveats: VDJdb-based matching was biased toward anti-spike CD8 responses and missed private and CD4 specificities.

CDR1 MDHEN and CDR2 SYDVKM come from the germline V gene. V lost 2 bases and J lost 4, with 14 bases in between. The CDR3 length is 15 residues. In the library, individual cDNA molecules carried attached unique molecular identifiers. One entry per CDR3 protein results from TCRdb running MiXCR on the 5' RACE reads. In the table there are some 76,000 distinct CDR3 sequences, 15% of which are singletons. This clonotype turned up a few times. Its antigen remains unidentified. This receptor was obtained from an adult who was a healthcare worker with PCR-confirmed SARS-CoV-2 infection or an uninfected control (not recorded which). Sequencing was performed on whole blood. The V gene is TRBV28, the J gene TRBJ2-5; no reliable D call. The CDR3 region has the DNA TGTGCCAGCAGTTTACCAGCAGCCGCTACAGAGACCCAGTACTTC. Translated, it gives CASSLPAAATETQYF.